The 16 T cell receptor beta chains below were found in one sample sequenced in a study of blood T cell repertoires in COVID-19. The method was immunoSEQ multiplex PCR; TCRdb's version includes in-frame clones alone and lacks a portion of them. The data show roughly 100,000 clones, approximately 88% seen once. The sequencing input was peripheral blood. The receptors shown here come from a man aged 60 to 69 with acute or convalescent COVID-19.

V usage is TRBV19 and J usage is TRBJ2-2; D remains ambiguous. V lost 3 bases to trimming and J lost 0 bases, with 8 bases between them. There are 15 residues in the CDR3. CDR1 and CDR2 (germline): LNHDA, SQIVND (reference sequence). CDR3 coding DNA: TGTGCCAGTAGTATCAAGAGTTCGAACACCGGGGAGCTGTTTTTT. Residues: CASSIKSSNTGELFF.

This clone was observed a few times. V gene TRBV5-1 combines with J gene TRBJ1-2, with unresolved D. CDR1 is SGHRS and CDR2 is YFSETQ in the germline V gene. Trimming left V 0 bases short and J 4 bases short, with 10 bases between. The CDR3 consists of 14 residues. The CDR3 is CASSLETPSYGYTF. The CDR3 nucleotides read TGCGCCAGCAGCTTGGAAACGCCCAGCTATGGCTACACCTTC. Together with reference TRBV5-1 and TRBJ1-2, the CDR3 gives the full variable domain: KAGVTQTPRYLIKTRGQQVTLSCSPISGHRSVSWYQQTPGQGLQFLFEYFSETQRNKGNFPGRFSGRQFSNSRSEMNVSTLELGDSALYLCASSLETPSYGYTFGSGTRLTVV.

In this sample, this clone turned up once. V and J are TRBV5-8 and TRBJ1-5, with no clear D. With 3 bases removed from V and 0 bases from J, the gap between germline ends came to 10 bases. Germline V gene sequence: CDR1 SGHTS, CDR2 YDEGEE. This CDR3 contains 15 residues. In DNA form, the CDR3 reads TGTGCCAGCAGCTCGAACAGATTTAGCAATCAGCCCCAGCATTTT. Its protein is CASSSNRFSNQPQHF.

The DNA of the CDR3 is TGCGCCAGCAGTTCCAGGGGAGTGGACACTGAAGCTTTCTTT. Translated, it gives CASSSRGVDTEAFF. The chain recombines TRBV5-1 with TRBJ1-1, with D perhaps TRBD1 (6 bases). The CDR3 covers 14 residues. Trimming cost V 5 bases and J 3 bases, with 14 bases left between them. Germline-derived CDR1 and CDR2 are SGHRS and YFSETQ.

V usage is TRBV9 and J usage is TRBJ2-1; 16 bases align to TRBD2. CDR3 length: 18 amino acids. V shed 4 bases, J shed 9 bases, and the junction held 13 bases outside the gene matches. Germline CDR1 and CDR2: SGDLS and YYNGEE. The chain's CDR3 is CASSSPGTSGREEGEQFF. CDR3 DNA: TGTGCCAGCAGCAGTCCCGGGACTAGCGGGAGGGAGGAGGGTGAGCAGTTCTTC.

The chain's CDR3 is CASSYRQNTEAFF. The CDR3 DNA is TGTGCCAGCAGCTATCGACAGAACACTGAAGCTTTCTTT. The V and J genes are TRBV13 and TRBJ1-1; no reliable D call. The V gene lost 4 bases and the J gene lost 1 base, with 7 bases spanning the gap. From germline, CDR1 is PRHDT and CDR2 FYEKMQ (reference sequence). This CDR3 is built from 13 residues.

This sequence joins TRBV5-6 and TRBJ1-4; maybe TRBD1 (6 bases). Between the trimmed V and J ends, which lost 4 bases and 3 bases, there was a span of 16 bases. Germline V CDR1 and CDR2: SGHDT, YYEEEE. The CDR3 spans 16 residues. The CDR3 is CASSTSGQPSNEKLFF. The CDR3 bases are TGTGCCAGCAGCACCTCAGGACAGCCTTCTAATGAAAAACTGTTTTTT.

This clone appeared a few times. V and J are TRBV2 and TRBJ1-1, with TRBD1 as a possible D gene (6 bases). This CDR3 is built from 14 residues. Germline V gene sequence: CDR1 SNHLY, CDR2 FYNNEI. Deletions cut 9 bases from V and 0 bases from J, with 14 bases between. CDR3 DNA sequence: TGTGCCAGTTCAGGGGTATACATGAACACTGAAGCTTTCTTT. It is translated as CASSGVYMNTEAFF.

The chain recombines TRBV6-2 or TRBV6-3 with TRBJ2-7; D may be TRBD2 (6 bases). The CDR3 covers 13 residues. Trimming took off 4 bases at V and 3 bases at J, with 10 bases between the two ends. CDR1 MNHEY and CDR2 SVGEGT come from the germline V gene. The DNA for the CDR3 is TGTGCCAGCAGTTTCGGGAGTCTCTACGAGCAGTACTTC. It specifies CASSFGSLYEQYF.

The rearrangement uses TRBV5-1 and TRBJ2-3, with TRBD2 matching over 9 bases. The CDR3 contains 14 residues. J was trimmed by 3 bases and V by 8 bases; bases with no gene match: 7. Germline values: CDR1 SGHRS, CDR2 YFSETQ. CDR3 sequence reads: CASLAGVETDTQYF. The DNA of the CDR3 is TGCGCCAGTTTAGCGGGAGTGGAGACAGATACGCAGTATTTT. Full variable domain (outside the CDR3, taken from reference TRBV5-1 and TRBJ2-3): KAGVTQTPRYLIKTRGQQVTLSCSPISGHRSVSWYQQTPGQGLQFLFEYFSETQRNKGNFPGRFSGRQFSNSRSEMNVSTLELGDSALYLCASLAGVETDTQYFGPGTRLTVL.

The chain links TRBV5-1 to TRBJ1-1; D might be TRBD1 (6 bases). Germline values: CDR1 SGHRS, CDR2 YFSETQ. Trimming took off 2 bases at V and 0 bases at J, with 11 bases between the two ends. The CDR3 runs 15 residues. The DNA for the CDR3 is TGCGCCAGCAGCTTCGGACAGCTCATGAACACTGAAGCTTTCTTT. Amino acid sequence: CASSFGQLMNTEAFF. The full variable domain, in which reference TRBV5-1 and TRBJ1-1 provide the parts outside the CDR3, is KAGVTQTPRYLIKTRGQQVTLSCSPISGHRSVSWYQQTPGQGLQFLFEYFSETQRNKGNFPGRFSGRQFSNSRSEMNVSTLELGDSALYLCASSFGQLMNTEAFFGQGTRLTVV.

The chain links TRBV19 to TRBJ2-7, with 7 bases aligning to TRBD2. Trimming took 3 bases from V and 4 from J; bases not matched to a gene: 9. CDR3 length: 15 amino acids. CDR1 is LNHDA and CDR2 is SQIVND in the germline V gene (reference sequence). CDR3 sequence (DNA): TGTGCCAGTAGTATTAGCGGGCAGAGGATTTACGAGCAGTACTTC. Translating gives CASSISGQRIYEQYF.

The CDR3 reads CASRGHPTDTQYF. The CDR3 DNA reads as TGTGCCAGCAGGGGACACCCGACAGATACGCAGTATTTT. The chain uses TRBV2 and TRBJ2-3, with D tentatively TRBD1 (6 bases). From germline, CDR1 is SNHLY and CDR2 FYNNEI. Trimming took 6 bases from V and 3 from J, leaving 10 bases between them. This CDR3 contains 13 residues.

The gene calls are TRBV6-5 and TRBJ1-5; TRBD1 is a possible D gene (5 bases). V was cut by 5 bases and J by 7 bases, with 9 bases left in between. CDR1 is MNHEY and CDR2 is SVGAGI in the germline V gene. The CDR3 is 12 amino acids. CDR3 loop: CASSPWGQPQHF. In nucleotides, the CDR3 is TGTGCCAGCAGTCCCTGGGGCCAGCCCCAGCATTTT.

The chain has TRBV4-3 and TRBJ2-1, with 14 bases that match TRBD2. Losses at the gene ends were 0 bases for V and 11 bases for J; bases not matched to a gene: 6. CDR1 LGHNA and CDR2 YSLEER come from the germline V gene. The CDR3 runs 16 residues. In DNA, the CDR3 is TGCGCCAGCAGCCAAGATCAGGGGACTAGCGGGAGTAAGCAGTTCTTC. Residues: CASSQDQGTSGSKQFF.

V usage is TRBV7-9 and J usage is TRBJ1-6, with a weak D call TRBD1 (5 bases). The germline CDR1 and CDR2 sequences are SEHNR and FQNEAQ (reference sequence). There are 15 residues in the CDR3. V lost 5 bases to trimming and J lost 6 bases, with 14 bases between them. DNA for the CDR3: TGTGCCAGCAGCCTTCCGGGGGAGATTAATTCACCCCTCCACTTT. This gives the protein CASSLPGEINSPLHF.